This T cell receptor beta chain was profiled in a study of T cells in Graves' hyperthyroidism and ophthalmopathy. Researchers took RNA transcripts and amplified the TCR beta CDR3 regions from them. In the first-round RT-PCR of the TCR CDR3, the HTBI primer set was used. TCRdb ran MiXCR on the multiplex PCR reads and lists one entry per CDR3 protein. The sample holds more than 550,000 distinct CDR3 sequences, approximately 18% seen once. Trimming at V came to 8 bases and at J to 5 bases, leaving 4 bases not matched to a gene. The CDR3 has 14 amino acids. Germline-derived CDR1 and CDR2 are MNHNS and SASEGT. A remark on this clonotype: What it binds is not known.

Not enrolled were patients with uncontrolled infection, other autoimmune disease, pregnancy or lactation. The blood specimen was taken at initial hyperthyroidism diagnosis, before any ophthalmopathy symptoms. Study results and limitations: It was a median around 6 months before onset that the model predicted ophthalmopathy. Most thyroid-expanded clonotypes above 0.001 were also found in blood.

The V and J genes are TRBV6-1 and TRBJ2-1; 12 bases are shared with TRBD2. Sequencing was done on a sample of blood. The clonotype originates from a woman aged 50 to 65 with Graves' hyperthyroidism that later progressed to Graves' ophthalmopathy. The CDR3 protein is CASGLAGGDNEQFF. CDR3 DNA: TGTGCCAGCGGGCTAGCGGGGGGGGACAATGAGCAGTTCTTC.